What follows is one T cell receptor beta chain and its context. Its antigen is currently not known. It has no much larger one-base neighbor in the sample; base qualities were not kept. In the germline V gene (reference sequence), CDR1 corresponds to MNHEY and CDR2 to SMNVEV. The CDR3 measures 14 amino acids from cysteine to phenylalanine. Of the read, only the CDR3 DNA is kept; its 42 bases are in frame from base 1. V is trimmed back by 5 bases and J by 2 bases, and the junction contains 3 bases that no gene match accounts for. The source of the sample is a study of PD-1 blockade in classical Hodgkin lymphoma (dated by TCRdb to 2019 to 2021). Broadly, across the study: Nivolumab dosing was 3 mg/kg intravenously every 2 weeks, continuing until either disease progression or unacceptable toxicity. The study used TCR beta sequencing and CyTOF to define a peripheral blood immune signature of response to PD-1 blockade in classical Hodgkin lymphoma. Overall study results and their limits: A significant rise by C4D1 was seen in CD4+ but not CD8+ TCR diversity (p=0.0027 vs p=0.16), with the rise being most apparent in complete responders (p=0.02). Only a single clinical trial cohort was studied, and what caused the repertoire differences, possibly disease activity or prior therapy, remained undefined. Baseline TCR diversity was reported to be lower in newly diagnosed patients than in healthy donors, and even lower in relapsed/refractory patients. Among trial patients, those achieving complete response had baseline diversity similar to that of newly diagnosed patients, while diversity was significantly lower in partial responders and progressors. Lower diversity was seen in patients whose nivolumab began less than 1 year after ASCT, and these patients were left out of later analyses so that immune reconstitution would not confound the results.

The Qiagen DNeasy kit was used to extract genomic DNA both from unsorted PBMCs and from the negatively selected CD4+ and CD8+ fractions. TCR beta CDR3 regions were subjected to amplification by immunoSEQ multiplex PCR with primers that anneal to V and J segments. A synthetic immune receptor repertoire was used to minimize amplification bias, and any residual bias was removed computationally once sequencing was done. As for how the authors treated the data: Custom Python scripts were used to quantify repertoire diversity as the Shannon entropy index. Unsorted, CD4+ and CD8+ repertoires were examined separately, except in combined analyses, for which CD4+ and CD8+ sequences were merged in silico. Clonal expansion was defined as at least a 2-fold frequency increase after treatment relative to C1D1, with a pseudocount of 0.5 for undetected baseline clones. Clones with 0 or 1 copy at C1D1 were defined as singleton clones, while clones with 2 or more copies were defined as non-singleton clones. Clones expanded in unsorted samples were assigned a CD4+, CD8+ or unknown annotation through matching of protein sequences in sorted samples from the same patient. Wilcoxon tests were applied to paired samples to test diversity changes from C1D1 to C4D1. This is the immuneACCESS table as TCRdb keeps it, with only in-frame sequences that have V and J called. A part of the clones is gone; compared with another copy, unresolved V genes explain less than half, and the rest is unexplained. Clonal size and the V and J genes are those of that table, whereas D and trimming came from the DNA. The table for this sample lists 100,000 or so clones; roughly 89% of them were counted only once. The ten largest make up 5.5% to 8.5% of the sample.

In the paper's terms, the time point label means: cycle 2 day 1 (C2D1) of nivolumab. Every trial patient had relapsed following autologous stem cell transplantation, and prior brentuximab vedotin exposure was what differed among cohorts A, B and C. The trial cohort comprised fewer than 65 patients with relapsed/refractory classical Hodgkin lymphoma whose best overall responses were complete response, partial response or progressive disease. In the multi-cohort phase II CheckMate 205 trial, trial patients received single-agent nivolumab. Best overall response was determined by an independent review committee according to the 2007 International Working Group response criteria. Trial PBMCs were obtained immediately prior to nivolumab initiation (C1D1) and on therapy at cycle 2 day 1 and cycle 4 day 1. After peripheral blood was drawn into 8 mL Vacutainer Cell Preparation Tubes, PBMCs were isolated by centrifugation and then cryopreserved.

This TCR was sampled from a human donor with classical Hodgkin lymphoma. The chain is assembled from TRBV27 and TRBJ2-7; 10 of the junction bases match TRBD1. Source: peripheral blood mononuclear cells (PBMCs), taken before the second cycle of nivolumab. The CDR3 sequence is CASSPGQGTYEQYF. The DNA sequence is as follows: TGTGCCAGCAGTCCGGGACAGGGGACCTACGAGCAGTACTTC.